This section outlines one T cell receptor (beta chain) sequence together with its context. Its antigen is unknown. Only in-frame clones appear in the TCRdb table, and some are missing; sequencing was by immunoSEQ multiplex PCR. Altogether roughly 150,000 clones are present, about 80% being singletons, with the ten largest covering 30%. These data are taken from a study of cytomegalovirus exposure and HLA in healthy donors. Across the whole study: The approximately 110 validation repertoires were reported in a later analysis to have been generated on the same platform as the approximately 700 first-cohort repertoires.

The CDR3 extends over 14 amino acids. Germline CDR1 is SNHLY and CDR2 is FYNNEI. V was pared by 4 bases and J by 8 bases, with 7 bases of the junction left unmatched. Notes on the study in general: Published work reported that the classifier diagnosed cytomegalovirus status with high specificity and sensitivity.

This rearrangement joins TRBV2 to TRBJ2-1, with 8 bases aligning to TRBD2. Sequencing was done on a sample of PBMCs. This clonotype originated in a man aged 30 to 39 in good health and CMV-seropositive. The CDR3 bases are TGTGCCAGCAGTGGGTCTAGCGGGTTTTATGAGCAGTTCTTC. Its translation: CASSGSSGFYEQFF.